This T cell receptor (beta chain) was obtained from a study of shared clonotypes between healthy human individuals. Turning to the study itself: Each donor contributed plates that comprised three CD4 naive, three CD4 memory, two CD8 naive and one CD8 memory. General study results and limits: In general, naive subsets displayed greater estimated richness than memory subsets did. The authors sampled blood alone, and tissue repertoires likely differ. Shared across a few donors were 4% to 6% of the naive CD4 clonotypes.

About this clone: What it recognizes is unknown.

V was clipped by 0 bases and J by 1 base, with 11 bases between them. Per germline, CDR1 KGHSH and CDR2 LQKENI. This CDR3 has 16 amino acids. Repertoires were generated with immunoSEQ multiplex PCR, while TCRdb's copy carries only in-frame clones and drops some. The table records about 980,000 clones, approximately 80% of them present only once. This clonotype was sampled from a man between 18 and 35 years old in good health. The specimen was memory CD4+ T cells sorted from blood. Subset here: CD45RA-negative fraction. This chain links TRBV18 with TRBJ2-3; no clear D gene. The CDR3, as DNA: TGTGCCAGCTCACCACCGCGCCTCCAACGCACAGATACGCAGTATTTT. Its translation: CASSPPRLQRTDTQYF.